Following are 21 T cell receptor beta chains from one sample sequenced in a study of technical replicates of blood from several donors. Assay: immunoSEQ multiplex PCR; the TCRdb copy retains only in-frame clones and omits some. Of tens of thousands of clones detected, 90% to 96% appear once; the ten largest clones hold approximately 0.36%. The sequenced material came from T cells isolated from PBMCs. The receptors stem from a human donor in good health.

The chain links TRBV5-4 to TRBJ2-1; TRBD2 agrees at 7 bases. The CDR3 extends over 16 amino acids. CDR1 SGHNT and CDR2 YYREEE come from the germline V gene (reference sequence). J gave up 0 bases and V 6 bases, and 9 bases lay outside the gene matches. CDR3 region: CASMASGPFSYNEQFF. In DNA, the CDR3 is TGTGCCAGCATGGCTAGCGGACCTTTCTCCTACAATGAGCAGTTCTTC.

The chain carries TRBV6-4 and TRBJ2-7; 11 positions match TRBD1. This CDR3 is built from 13 residues. V gave up 4 bases and J gave up 6 bases; unmatched junction bases: 2. Germline V gene lookup returns CDR1 MRHNA and CDR2 SNTAGT. The CDR3 DNA reads as TGTGCCAGCAGTGCCGGGACAGGGGGCGAGCAGTACTTC. Translating it yields CASSAGTGGEQYF.

This chain connects TRBV11-3 to TRBJ2-2; no definite D call. This CDR3 spans 13 amino acids. Germline lookup yields CDR1 SGHNT and CDR2 YENEEA. V was pared by 2 bases and J by 5 bases, with 6 bases between. This chain's CDR3 is CASSLRLTGELFF. CDR3 coding DNA: TGTGCCAGCAGCTTACGACTTACCGGGGAGCTGTTTTTT.

This rearrangement joins TRBV9 to TRBJ1-1, with TRBD1 matching 8 bases. CDR1 is SGDLS and CDR2 is YYNGEE in the germline V gene. Trimming at V came to 3 bases and at J to 1 base, leaving 5 bases not matched to a gene. There are 15 residues in the CDR3. The CDR3 loop reads CASSDPGTGNTEAFF. In DNA, the CDR3 is TGTGCCAGCAGCGATCCCGGGACAGGGAACACTGAAGCTTTCTTT.

The V gene is TRBV4-3, the J gene TRBJ2-1; 9 bases are a match to TRBD2. There are 17 residues in the CDR3. Trimming cost V 0 bases and J 2 bases; bases outside gene matches: 5. CDR1 and CDR2 (germline): LGHNA, YSLEER. The CDR3 reads CASSQEDRLAAYNEQFF. In DNA form, the CDR3 reads TGCGCCAGCAGCCAAGAAGATAGACTAGCGGCCTACAATGAGCAGTTCTTC.

The CDR3 DNA reads as TGTGCCAGTAGTAGGACCAGGGCCCTTTTGGACGAGCAGTACTTC. This sequence encodes CASSRTRALLDEQYF. The chain is built from TRBV19 and TRBJ2-7; a possible D gene is TRBD1 (5 bases). The CDR3 length is 15 residues. V was clipped by 4 bases and J by 5 bases, with 18 bases between them. Germline loops: CDR1 LNHDA, CDR2 SQIVND (reference sequence).

The chain recombines TRBV9 with TRBJ2-7, with D perhaps matching TRBD2 (7 bases). V dropped 3 bases and J dropped 3 bases, with 22 bases sitting between them. The CDR3 has 17 residues. Per germline, CDR1 SGDLS and CDR2 YYNGEE. The CDR3 coding sequence is TGTGCCAGCAGCGAAGGGTTAACCACAGGGAGGGTCTACGAGCAGTACTTC. Protein sequence: CASSEGLTTGRVYEQYF.

The genes are TRBV7-2 and TRBJ1-2; D is possibly TRBD1 (6 bases). V was pared by 2 bases and J by 1 base, with 11 bases between. CDR1 and CDR2 (germline): SGHTA, FQGNSA. This CDR3 spans 15 amino acids. For the CDR3, the DNA is TGTGCCAGCAGCTTAAGGGACACTTATAACTATGGCTACACCTTC. Translating gives CASSLRDTYNYGYTF.

The chain carries TRBV28 and TRBJ2-7; tentatively, D is TRBD1 (6 bases). The CDR3 contains 15 residues. Between the trimmed V and J ends, which lost 0 bases and 4 bases, there was a span of 13 bases. Germline assignment: CDR1 MDHEN and CDR2 SYDVKM. DNA for the CDR3: TGTGCCAGCAGTTTATGGACAGGATCAACTTACGAGCAGTACTTC. Translating it yields CASSLWTGSTYEQYF.

This chain joins TRBV9 and TRBJ2-7, with D tentatively TRBD1 (5 bases). Trimming removed 5 bases at V and 3 bases at J, with 18 bases between. Germline CDR1 SGDLS, CDR2 YYNGEE. This CDR3 is built from 15 residues. This CDR3 reads CASSPTGVRDYEQYF. CDR3 DNA sequence: TGTGCCAGCAGTCCGACTGGGGTCAGGGACTACGAGCAGTACTTC.

CDR3 sequence (DNA): TGTGCCAGTAGTATTCAGCCAGGGGGCCAAGAGACCCAGTACTTC. Protein: CASSIQPGGQETQYF. The chain employs TRBV19 and TRBJ2-5; 7 bases map to TRBD1. The CDR3 extends over 15 amino acids. V gave up 3 bases and J gave up 1 base; unmatched junction bases: 5. Germline-derived CDR1 and CDR2 are LNHDA and SQIVND (reference sequence). Variable domain in full (rest from reference TRBV19 and TRBJ2-5): DGGITQSPKYLFRKEGQNVTLSCEQNLNHDAMYWYRQDPGQGLRLIYYSQIVNDFQKGDIAEGYSVSREKKESFPLTVTSAQKNPTAFYLCASSIQPGGQETQYFGPGTRLLVL.

The J gene is TRBJ1-1, the V gene TRBV5-1; 8 bases map to TRBD1. The V and J ends lost 5 bases and 4 bases, in that order; junction bases with no gene match: 4. Germline lookup yields CDR1 SGHRS and CDR2 YFSETQ. The CDR3 totals 13 residues. CDR3 coding DNA: TGCGCCAGCAGGTACACAGGGGGCACTGAAGCTTTCTTT. It is translated as CASRYTGGTEAFF.

This chain uses TRBV6-5 with TRBJ2-3; D is possibly TRBD1 (6 bases). CDR1 and CDR2 (germline): MNHEY, SVGAGI. Trimming took off 5 bases at V and 6 bases at J, with 9 bases between the two ends. This CDR3 has 12 residues. DNA for the CDR3: TGTGCCAGCAGTCTTACAGGGGATACGCAGTATTTT. It is translated as CASSLTGDTQYF.

This sequence joins TRBV2 and TRBJ2-1, with 9 bases lining up with TRBD1. The J segment lost 6 bases and the V segment lost 6 bases, leaving 9 bases of the junction unmatched. CDR1 and CDR2 from the germline V gene are SNHLY and FYNNEI. The CDR3 is 15 amino acids. Here the CDR3 DNA reads TGTGCCAGCAGCGAGACAGGGGGACATATCAATGAGCAGTTCTTC. This encodes CASSETGGHINEQFF.

The CDR3: CATTDRGGKYF. The CDR3, as DNA: TGTGCCACCACCGACCGGGGGGGAAAGTACTTC. The V and J genes are TRBV7-9 and TRBJ2-7; 8 nucleotides agree with TRBD2. The CDR3 is made up of 11 amino acids. Germline V gene data show CDR1 as SEHNR and CDR2 as FQNEAQ (reference sequence). Germline trimming cut 10 bases from V and 11 bases from J; bases unmatched to any gene: 10.

V and J are TRBV19 and TRBJ2-1, with D perhaps TRBD1 (5 bases). From germline, CDR1 is LNHDA and CDR2 SQIVND (reference sequence). V lost 3 bases and J lost 8, with 14 bases in between. The CDR3 is 14 residues long. The CDR3 is CASSMELQVDEQFF. CDR3 bases: TGTGCCAGTAGTATGGAGCTACAGGTCGATGAGCAGTTCTTC. Filled out from reference TRBV19 and TRBJ2-1, the complete variable domain reads DGGITQSPKYLFRKEGQNVTLSCEQNLNHDAMYWYRQDPGQGLRLIYYSQIVNDFQKGDIAEGYSVSREKKESFPLTVTSAQKNPTAFYLCASSMELQVDEQFFGPGTRLTVL.

The chain carries TRBV6-6 and TRBJ2-5, with TRBD1 matching over 8 bases. Trimming took 0 bases from V and 5 from J; bases not matched to a gene: 5. This CDR3 has 15 amino acids. Per germline, CDR1 MNHNY and CDR2 SVGAGI (reference sequence). CDR3 loop: CASSYSQGAQETQYF. In DNA, the CDR3 is TGTGCCAGCAGTTACTCGCAGGGGGCTCAGGAGACCCAGTACTTC.

This clone was detected once. This chain uses TRBV6-5 with TRBJ1-1; no clear D. Germline assignment: CDR1 MNHEY and CDR2 SVGAGI. The V end was cut by 6 bases, the J end by 4 bases, with 9 bases between. This CDR3 spans 12 amino acids. The DNA of the CDR3 is TGTGCCAGCAGGTCCCCTGTCACTGAAGCTTTCTTT. Amino acids: CASRSPVTEAFF.

This clone was recorded once. The chain recombines TRBV10-1 with TRBJ1-2; perhaps TRBD1 as D (5 bases). Per the germline V gene, CDR1 is WNHNN and CDR2 is SYGVQD (reference sequence). The CDR3 spans 15 residues. With 3 bases removed from V and 4 bases from J, the gap between germline ends came to 15 bases. The CDR3 DNA reads TGCGCCAGCAGTGAATCAAGGGGCGCCGGCTATGGCTACACCTTC. It yields the protein CASSESRGAGYGYTF.

The sample holds one count of this clone. The gene calls are TRBV6-5 and TRBJ1-1; tentative D call: TRBD1 (6 bases). This CDR3 region has 16 residues. V was pared by 0 bases and J by 0 bases, with 11 bases between. Germline-derived CDR1 and CDR2 are MNHEY and SVGAGI. CDR3 bases: TGTGCCAGCAGTTACTCGCTAGCAGGGGTGAACACTGAAGCTTTCTTT. Its translation: CASSYSLAGVNTEAFF.

The rearrangement joins TRBV27 to TRBJ2-7, with 8 bases that match TRBD2. V was pared by 6 bases and J by 6 bases, with 10 bases of the junction left unmatched. The CDR3 consists of 14 residues. Germline CDR1 and CDR2: MNHEY and SMNVEV (reference sequence). CDR3 residues: CASSLPGLVREQYF. The DNA of the CDR3 is TGTGCCAGCAGCTTACCGGGACTAGTGCGCGAGCAGTACTTC.